These 26 T cell receptor beta chains were sequenced from one sample in a study of blood T cells in healthy people across ages. Through a sample-barcoded 5' primer and a J-beta primer mix, a second PCR was run for about 6 to 11 cycles. TCRdb fed the 5' RACE reads into MiXCR, producing one record per CDR3 protein. Of some 670,000 distinct CDR3 sequences in the sample, approximately 52% were seen once. The source material was blood. These receptors were obtained from a woman aged 80 or over in good health.

CDR3 nucleotide sequence: TGTGCCAGCAGTTTAGCTGGGACAGGGAGCACAGATACGCAGTATTTT. This sequence encodes CASSLAGTGSTDTQYF. The rearrangement uses TRBV12-3 or TRBV12-4 and TRBJ2-3, with 9 bases that match TRBD1. Germline trimming cut 0 bases from V and 0 bases from J; bases unmatched to any gene: 1. The length of the CDR3 is 16 residues.

The gene calls are TRBV6-6 and TRBJ2-7; TRBD1 is a possible D gene (5 bases). Germline V gives CDR1 MNHNY, CDR2 SVGAGI (reference sequence). V was pared by 5 bases and J by 4 bases, with 12 bases between. CDR3 length: 13 amino acids. The CDR3 nucleotides read TGTGCCAGCAGTAACCCGGACACATACGAGCAGTACTTC. Translation: CASSNPDTYEQYF.

V gene TRBV5-1 combines with J gene TRBJ2-7; TRBD1 or TRBD2 may be the D gene (6 bases each). Trimming removed 0 bases at V and 6 bases at J, with 16 bases between. This CDR3 region has 15 residues. Per germline, CDR1 SGHRS and CDR2 YFSETQ. The CDR3 DNA sequence: TGCGCCAGCAGCTTGGGGTTTGGGGGGCCGATCGAGCAGTACTTC. It codes for CASSLGFGGPIEQYF.

Concerning this clonotype itself: A read error may be the cause here, since a much bigger clone is one base away. This sequence joins TRBV5-1 and TRBJ2-4; perhaps TRBD2 as D (6 bases). Trimming stripped 0 bases from V and 9 bases from J, with 13 bases between. The CDR3 has 14 residues. Germline loops: CDR1 SGHRS, CDR2 YFSETQ. The CDR3: CASSLEGGVGIQYF. CDR3 sequence (DNA): TGCGCCAGCAGCTTGGAGGGCGGGGTTGGCATTCAGTACTTC.

For this clonotype: A single base separates this from a much larger clone, so it may be a read error. The genes are TRBV25-1 and TRBJ2-1, with 8 nucleotides matching TRBD1. From germline, CDR1 is MGHDK and CDR2 SYGVNS. V shed 9 bases, J shed 3 bases, and the junction held 7 bases outside the gene matches. The CDR3 loop spans 14 amino acids. CDR3 residues: CASLPGQVYNEQFF. The CDR3 DNA is TGTGCCAGTTTACCGGGACAGGTCTACAATGAGCAGTTCTTC.

V is TRBV6-1 and J is TRBJ2-1, with D possibly TRBD2 on 5 matching bases. This CDR3 contains 15 residues. The V end lost 1 base, the J end lost 3 bases, and 10 bases lay between the germline ends. Germline loops: CDR1 MNHNS, CDR2 SASEGT. The CDR3 loop is CASSEVWTDYNEQFF. In DNA, the CDR3 is TGTGCCAGCAGTGAAGTGTGGACTGACTACAATGAGCAGTTCTTC.

This clonotype showed up just once. CDR3 nucleotides: TGTGCCAGCAGCGTAGATTACGCCTCCTACGAGCAGTACTTC. Its protein product is CASSVDYASYEQYF. The chain joins TRBV9 to TRBJ2-5; D call uncertain. The last part of the DNA fits TRBJ2-7 better; the J call may be wrong. Germline CDR1 SGDLS, CDR2 YYNGEE. This CDR3 is 14 amino acids long.

This clonotype was seen ten or more times. The V and J genes are TRBV28 and TRBJ2-5; 11 bases agree with TRBD2. This CDR3 contains 16 residues. Germline loops: CDR1 MDHEN, CDR2 SYDVKM. Trimming cost V 0 bases and J 4 bases; bases outside gene matches: 4. CDR3 nucleotide sequence: TGTGCCAGCAGTTTATGGACTAGCGGGACAGTAGAGACCCAGTACTTC. It encodes CASSLWTSGTVETQYF.

This clonotype was counted ten times or more. The rearrangement links TRBV20-1 to TRBJ1-6; no reliable D call. V lost 6 bases and J 6 bases, leaving 12 bases between the germline ends. CDR3 size: 13 residues. Germline CDR1 DFQATT, CDR2 SNEGSKA (reference sequence). For the CDR3, the DNA is TGCAGTGCAGGCGGTCTAGGTAATTCACCCCTCCACTTT. It is translated as CSAGGLGNSPLHF.

This clonotype was found many times. The gene calls are TRBV11-2 and TRBJ2-3; the D call may be TRBD1 or TRBD2 (5 bases each). The CDR3 has 13 residues. Germline assignment: CDR1 SGHAT and CDR2 FQNNGV. Trimming shortened V by 6 bases and J by 6 bases, and 13 bases separated the two germline ends. The CDR3 spells CASRPGTTDTQYF. For the CDR3, the DNA is TGTGCCAGCAGACCGGGGACGACGGATACGCAGTATTTT.

The chain has TRBV27 and TRBJ2-4, with 12 bases fitting TRBD2. The J call may be incorrect, as the DNA end agrees better with TRBJ2-7. Germline V gene sequence: CDR1 MNHEY, CDR2 SMNVEV (reference sequence). The length of the CDR3 is 17 residues. Here the CDR3 DNA reads TGTGCCAGCAGTACCCTATCACTAGCGGGAGGCCCTCACGAGCAGTACTTC. As protein: CASSTLSLAGGPHEQYF.

This clonotype has at least ten counts. The rearrangement uses TRBV5-6 and TRBJ2-1; perhaps TRBD2 as D (5 bases). The CDR3 is 11 residues long. The V gene lost 6 bases and the J gene lost 6 bases, with 7 bases spanning the gap. From germline, CDR1 is SGHDT and CDR2 YYEEEE. In nucleotides, the CDR3 is TGTGCCAGCACGGACTTCAATGAGCAGTTCTTC. As protein: CASTDFNEQFF.

CDR3 nucleotide sequence: TGCAGTGCTCGAGTCGGTACCCTCCACTTT. Translated: CSARVGTLHF. The V call is TRBV20-1, the J call TRBJ1-6; D gene uncertain. Germline lookup yields CDR1 DFQATT and CDR2 SNEGSKA (reference sequence). The CDR3 runs to 10 residues. Trimming cost V 5 bases and J 14 bases, with 10 bases left between them.

At least ten counts were recorded for this clonotype. The chain combines TRBV12-3 or TRBV12-4 with TRBJ2-3; TRBD2 matches 9 bases. CDR3 length: 15 residues. V gave up 5 bases and J gave up 2 bases; unmatched junction bases: 5. CDR3 in DNA: TGTGCCAGCAGTCGAAGCGGGGGGCTCACAGATACGCAGTATTTT. Amino acids: CASSRSGGLTDTQYF.

In regard to this clonotype: This clone may be a read error of a much larger clone one base away. The gene calls are TRBV25-1 and TRBJ2-2, with 8 bases identical to TRBD2. Germline trimming cut 4 bases from V and 5 bases from J; bases unmatched to any gene: 15. The CDR3 consists of 18 residues. Germline values: CDR1 MGHDK, CDR2 SYGVNS. Here the CDR3 DNA reads TGTGCCAGCAGTGGATTCCCCAGCGGGAGAAGGGTAACCGGGGAGCTGTTTTTT. Protein sequence: CASSGFPSGRRVTGELFF.

The chain links TRBV29-1 to TRBJ1-1; no definite D call. V was pared by 3 bases and J by 2 bases, with 7 bases between. The length of the CDR3 is 12 residues. Germline V lookup: CDR1 SQVTM, CDR2 ANQGSEA. CDR3 bases: TGCAGCGTTGATTGGGGAAACACTGAAGCTTTCTTT. Translation gives CSVDWGNTEAFF.

Regarding this clonotype: A read error is possible here, since a much larger clone lies one base away. J is TRBJ2-1 and V is TRBV21-1. TRBV21-1 represents a pseudogene. The CDR3 length is 14 residues. DNA of the CDR3: TGTGCCAGCAGAGCCAACTGGGATGGCAATGAGCAGTTCTTC. It yields the protein CASRANWDGNEQFF.

This clonotype occurred many times. V and J are TRBV11-1 and TRBJ2-7; 8 bases line up with TRBD1. The ends lost 5 bases at V and 5 bases at J; junction bases unmatched: 11. Germline CDR1 is SGHAT and CDR2 is FQDESV (reference sequence). The CDR3 is made up of 15 amino acids. CDR3 region: CASSPRQGLSDEQYF. Here the CDR3 DNA reads TGTGCCAGCAGCCCCAGACAGGGGCTCTCTGACGAGCAGTACTTC.

The CDR3, as DNA: TGTGCCAGCATTAGTAGACGCGGACAGGGAGGAAAGGAAAATGAGCAGTTCTTC. Residues: CASISRRGQGGKENEQFF. This chain connects TRBV12-3 or TRBV12-4 to TRBJ2-1, with 8 positions matching TRBD1. V dropped 7 bases and J dropped 7; count of bases not matched to a gene: 21. The CDR3 runs to 18 residues.

CDR3: CASSSTSGSYNEQFF. The CDR3 DNA reads as TGTGCCAGCAGCTCCACTAGCGGGAGTTACAATGAGCAGTTCTTC. The V gene is TRBV11-3, the J gene TRBJ2-1, with 11 bases lining up with TRBD2. The CDR3 is 15 amino acids. The V and J ends lost 4 bases and 4 bases, in that order; junction bases with no gene match: 3. The V gene's germline CDR1 is SGHNT and CDR2 YENEEA. The whole variable domain, filled in from reference TRBV11-3 and TRBJ2-1, reads EAGVVQSPRYKIIEKKQPVAFWCNPISGHNTLYWYLQNLGQGPELLIRYENEEAVDDSQLPKDRFSAERLKGVDSTLKIQPAELGDSAVYLCASSSTSGSYNEQFFGPGTRLTVL.

This clonotype was detected many times. This chain joins TRBV7-9 and TRBJ2-7; maybe TRBD1 (5 bases). The CDR3 length is 13 residues. The germline gives CDR1 SEHNR, CDR2 FQNEAQ (reference sequence). Trimming shortened V by 4 bases and J by 2 bases, and 9 bases separated the two germline ends. The CDR3 is CASSSMGPYEQYF. CDR3 bases: TGTGCCAGCAGCTCGATGGGGCCCTACGAGCAGTACTTC. The full variable domain, completed using reference TRBV7-9 and TRBJ2-7, is DTGVSQNPRHKITKRGQNVTFRCDPISEHNRLYWYRQTLGQGPEFLTYFQNEAQLEKSRLLSDRFSAERPKGSFSTLEIQRTEQGDSAMYLCASSSMGPYEQYFGPGTRLTVT.

Only one count was recorded for this clonotype. In DNA form, the CDR3 reads TGTGCCAGCAGCTCCGGACTGGCCGAGCAGTACTTC. It translates to CASSSGLAEQYF. V is TRBV7-9 and J is TRBJ2-7; D may be TRBD2 (5 bases). In germline, CDR1 is SEHNR, CDR2 FQNEAQ (reference sequence). This CDR3 is built from 12 residues. Trimming removed 4 bases at V and 6 bases at J, with 10 bases between.

The table lists this clonotype with many counts. This rearrangement joins TRBV5-1 to TRBJ2-1; 8 nucleotides align to TRBD1. The CDR3 is 16 amino acids. The J segment lost 0 bases and the V segment lost 2 bases, leaving 4 bases of the junction unmatched. The V gene's germline CDR1 is SGHRS and CDR2 YFSETQ. CDR3 DNA sequence: TGCGCCAGCAGCTTACAGGGGGAGAGCTCCTACAATGAGCAGTTCTTC. Protein product: CASSLQGESSYNEQFF. The full variable domain, with the rest looked up from reference TRBV5-1 and TRBJ2-1, is KAGVTQTPRYLIKTRGQQVTLSCSPISGHRSVSWYQQTPGQGLQFLFEYFSETQRNKGNFPGRFSGRQFSNSRSEMNVSTLELGDSALYLCASSLQGESSYNEQFFGPGTRLTVL.

This chain links TRBV14 with TRBJ1-1, with a weak D call TRBD1 (5 bases). This CDR3 region has 15 residues. CDR1 and CDR2 (germline): SGHDN, FVKESK. Trimming shortened V by 3 bases and J by 3 bases, and 14 bases separated the two germline ends. The CDR3 sequence: CASSQSFRAHTEAFF. As DNA, the CDR3 is TGTGCCAGCAGCCAGAGTTTCAGGGCCCACACTGAAGCTTTCTTT.

V and J are TRBV14 and TRBJ1-1; a possible D gene is TRBD1 (5 bases). This CDR3 is 15 amino acids long. CDR1 is SGHDN, CDR2 FVKESK, per germline. V dropped 3 bases and J dropped 1 base, with 12 bases sitting between them. CDR3 sequence (DNA): TGTGCCAGCAGCCAGAGCGGGGCTAAGAACACTGAAGCTTTCTTT. Translation: CASSQSGAKNTEAFF.

J is TRBJ1-5 and V is TRBV6-2 or TRBV6-3, with a tentative D call TRBD1 (6 bases). CDR1 and CDR2 from the germline V gene are MNHEY and SVGEGT. Trimming shortened V by 7 bases and J by 7 bases, and 11 bases separated the two germline ends. This CDR3 spans 12 amino acids. CDR3 in amino acids: CASTSGGQPQHF. CDR3 sequence (DNA): TGTGCCAGCACCTCGGGGGGCCAGCCCCAGCATTTT.